Reported below is one TCR beta chain. Germline assignment: CDR1 SGHVS and CDR2 FNYEAQ. CDR3 length equals 16 residues. The germline V and J ends were trimmed by 4 bases and 8 bases, with 18 bases remaining between them. MiXCR, applied by TCRdb to the RT-PCR reads, yields one record per CDR3 protein. The profile shows tens of thousands of distinct CDR3 sequences, roughly 38% of them singletons. The sample is drawn from a study of patients and donors after allogeneic stem cell transplantation. The chain recombines TRBV7-6 with TRBJ1-6, with D unresolved. The clonotype originates from a human donor who was either an allogeneic HSCT recipient or a stem cell or donor lymphocyte infusion donor (not recorded which). It is not recorded whose cells these are; they may come from a transplant donor. Sequencing was performed on blood, either unsorted or a sorted T cell fraction (not recorded which). The CDR3 nucleotides read TGTGCCAGCAGCTCGGATCCGAGATCCCCACATTCACCCCTCCACTTT. It encodes CASSSDPRSPHSPLHF.